Listed here is a single T cell receptor (beta chain). The CDR3 totals 15 residues. Germline values: CDR1 MNHEY, CDR2 SVGEGT. The ends were cut back, 2 bases at V and 6 bases at J, with 16 bases in the middle. In the authors' methods: Researchers report that nucleated cell counts were estimated from reference gene primer amplification. Libraries were prepared by immunoSEQ multiplex PCR; TCRdb keeps only in-frame clonotypes and omits some of them. Clonal size and the V and J genes are those of that table, whereas D and trimming came from the DNA. The sample holds 170,000 or so clones, roughly 89% seen once. The entry originates in a study of blood T cell repertoires in COVID-19. As for the study in general: COVID-19 samples from acute and convalescent phases originated in the United States, Italy and Spain. Nucleic acid was either cDNA or gDNA, and it came from T cells, B-cell-depleted T cells, or PBMCs.

The rearrangement links TRBV6-2 or TRBV6-3 to TRBJ1-2; TRBD1 might be the D (6 bases). The sequence was collected from a woman younger than 35 who had recovered from COVID-19. The sample was peripheral blood. The CDR3 loop reads CASSYGHLGAHGYTF. The DNA for the CDR3 is TGTGCCAGCAGTTACGGACACCTGGGGGCGCATGGCTACACCTTC.